This TCR beta chain was captured by sequencing in a study of shared clonotypes between healthy human individuals. The assay was immunoSEQ multiplex PCR, and TCRdb's table has in-frame clones only and misses some. In the table there are about 730,000 clones, approximately 77% of which are singletons. In its sample, this clone was seen a few times. V lost 5 bases and J lost 5; bases outside the gene matches: 7. CDR1 and CDR2 from the germline V gene are MNHNY and SVGAGI (reference sequence). The CDR3 length is 14 residues. The chain employs TRBV6-6 and TRBJ2-5; 8 nucleotides line up with TRBD2. Sequencing was performed on memory CD4+ T cells sorted from blood. As for subset: CD45RA-negative fraction. The receptor comes from a woman aged 30 to 39 in good health. CDR3: CASSSGSSGETQYF. In DNA, the CDR3 is TGTGCCAGCAGTAGCGGGAGCTCGGGGGAGACCCAGTACTTC.